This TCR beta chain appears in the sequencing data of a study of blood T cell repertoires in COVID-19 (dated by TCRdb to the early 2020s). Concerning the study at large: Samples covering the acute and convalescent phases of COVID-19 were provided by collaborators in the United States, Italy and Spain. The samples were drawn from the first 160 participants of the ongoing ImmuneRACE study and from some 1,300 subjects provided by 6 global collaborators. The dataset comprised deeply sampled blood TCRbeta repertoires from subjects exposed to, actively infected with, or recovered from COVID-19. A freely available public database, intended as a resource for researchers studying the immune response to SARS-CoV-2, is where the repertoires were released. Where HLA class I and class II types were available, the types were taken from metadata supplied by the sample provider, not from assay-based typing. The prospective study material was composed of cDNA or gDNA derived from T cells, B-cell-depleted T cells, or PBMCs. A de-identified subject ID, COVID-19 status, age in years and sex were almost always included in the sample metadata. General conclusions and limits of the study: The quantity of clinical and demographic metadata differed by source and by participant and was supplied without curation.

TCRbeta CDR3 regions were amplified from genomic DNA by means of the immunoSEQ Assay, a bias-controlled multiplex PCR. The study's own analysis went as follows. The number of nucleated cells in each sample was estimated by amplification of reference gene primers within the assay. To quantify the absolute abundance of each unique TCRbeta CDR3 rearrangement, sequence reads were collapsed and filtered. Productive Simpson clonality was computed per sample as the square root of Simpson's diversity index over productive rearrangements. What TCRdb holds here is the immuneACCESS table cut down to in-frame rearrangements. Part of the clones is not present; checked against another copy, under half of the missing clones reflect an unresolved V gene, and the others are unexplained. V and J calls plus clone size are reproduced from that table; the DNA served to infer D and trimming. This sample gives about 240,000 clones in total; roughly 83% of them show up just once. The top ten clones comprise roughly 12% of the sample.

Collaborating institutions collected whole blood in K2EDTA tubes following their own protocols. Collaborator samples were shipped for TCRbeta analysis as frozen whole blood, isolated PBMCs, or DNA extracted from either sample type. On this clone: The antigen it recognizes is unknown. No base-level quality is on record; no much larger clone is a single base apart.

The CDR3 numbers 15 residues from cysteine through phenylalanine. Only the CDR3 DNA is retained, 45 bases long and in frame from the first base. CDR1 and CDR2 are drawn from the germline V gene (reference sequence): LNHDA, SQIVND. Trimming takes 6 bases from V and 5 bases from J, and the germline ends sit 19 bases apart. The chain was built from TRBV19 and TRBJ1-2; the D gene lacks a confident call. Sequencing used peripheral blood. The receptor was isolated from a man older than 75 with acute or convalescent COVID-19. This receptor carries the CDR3 CASSNTGNGPYGYTF. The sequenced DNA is TGTGCCAGTAGCAACACCGGAAATGGGCCATATGGCTACACCTTC.